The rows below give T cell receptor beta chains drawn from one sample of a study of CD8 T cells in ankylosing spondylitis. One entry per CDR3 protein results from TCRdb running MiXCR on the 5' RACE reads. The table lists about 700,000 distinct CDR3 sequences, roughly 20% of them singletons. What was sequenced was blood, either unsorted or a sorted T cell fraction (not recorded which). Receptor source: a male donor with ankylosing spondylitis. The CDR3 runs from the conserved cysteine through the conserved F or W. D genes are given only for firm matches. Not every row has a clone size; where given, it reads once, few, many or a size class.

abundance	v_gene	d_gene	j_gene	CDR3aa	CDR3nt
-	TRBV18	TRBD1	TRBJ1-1	CASCPGQGEFTEAFF	TGTGCCAGCTGCCCGGGACAGGGGGAGTTCACTGAAGCTTTCTTT
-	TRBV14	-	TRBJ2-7	CASSPSSVSEQYF	TGTGCCAGCAGCCCCTCTAGCGTGAGCGAGCAGTACTTC
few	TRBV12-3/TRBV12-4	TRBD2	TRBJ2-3	CASSLLAGPPEGSQYF	TGTGCCAGCAGTTTACTAGCGGGCCCCCCGGAAGGTTCCCAGTATTTT
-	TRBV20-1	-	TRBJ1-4	CSALPGGAVGEKLFF	TGCAGTGCCCTACCGGGGGGGGCAGTGGGTGAAAAACTGTTTTTT
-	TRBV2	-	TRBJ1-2	CASSGQLNNYGYTF	TGTGCCAGCAGTGGGCAGCTCAACAACTATGGCTACACCTTC
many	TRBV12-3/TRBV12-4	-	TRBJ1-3	CASSTGTASKAIYF	TGTGCCAGCAGTACCGGGACCGCCTCAAAGGCCATATATTTT
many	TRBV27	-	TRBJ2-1	CASSLGGTEYNEQFF	TGTGCCAGCAGTTTAGGCGGGACAGAATACAATGAGCAGTTCTTC
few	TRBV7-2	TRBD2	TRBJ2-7	CASSLVASGRDEQYF	TGTGCCAGCAGCTTAGTGGCTAGCGGGAGGGACGAGCAGTACTTC
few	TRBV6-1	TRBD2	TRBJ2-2	CASGLAGSTGELFF	TGTGCCAGCGGACTAGCAGGTTCCACCGGGGAGCTGTTTTTT
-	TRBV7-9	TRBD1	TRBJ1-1	CASSLVAGGLNTEAFF	TGTGCCAGCAGCTTAGTGGCAGGGGGCCTGAACACTGAAGCTTTCTTT
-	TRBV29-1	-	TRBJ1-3	CSPTGRYGNTIYF	TGCAGCCCCACGGGGCGATATGGAAACACCATATATTTT
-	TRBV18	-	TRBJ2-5	CASSPSRDLGETQYF	TGTGCCAGCTCACCATCGAGGGATCTGGGAGAGACCCAGTACTTC
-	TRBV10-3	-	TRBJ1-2	CATVAGPGVGNYGYTF	TGTGCCACCGTCGCGGGACCAGGCGTGGGTAACTATGGCTACACCTTC
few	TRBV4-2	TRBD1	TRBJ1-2	CASSQEATGNYGYTF	TGTGCCAGCAGCCAAGAAGCGACAGGGAACTATGGCTACACCTTC
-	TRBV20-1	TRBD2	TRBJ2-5	CSARQLGTSGRRKTQYF	TGCAGTGCTAGACAACTTGGGACTAGCGGGAGGAGGAAGACCCAGTACTTC
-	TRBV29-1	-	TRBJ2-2	CSQGTYTGELFF	TGCAGCCAAGGGACTTACACCGGGGAGCTGTTTTTT
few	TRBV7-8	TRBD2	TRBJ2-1	CASSFLAGSPRDEQFF	TGTGCCAGCAGCTTTCTAGCGGGTTCCCCCAGGGATGAGCAGTTCTTC
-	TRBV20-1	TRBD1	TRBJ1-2	CSARGQGGNYGYTF	TGCAGTGCTAGAGGACAGGGCGGAAACTATGGCTACACCTTC
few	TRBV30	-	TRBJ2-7	CAWSAAVTGQGSYEQYF	TGTGCCTGGAGTGCCGCCGTCACAGGGCAGGGCTCCTACGAGCAGTACTTC
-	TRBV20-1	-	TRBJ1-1	CSARKGGLAEAFF	TGCAGTGCTAGAAAAGGTGGACTAGCTGAAGCTTTCTTT
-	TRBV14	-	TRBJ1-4	CASSQATVANEKLFF	TGTGCCAGCAGCCAAGCGACAGTTGCAAATGAAAAACTGTTTTTT
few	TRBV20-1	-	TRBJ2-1	CSARKVNYNEQFF	TGCAGTGCTAGGAAAGTTAACTACAATGAGCAGTTCTTC
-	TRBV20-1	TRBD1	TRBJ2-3	CSAKTGQDTQYF	TGCAGTGCCAAGACGGGACAGGATACGCAGTATTTT
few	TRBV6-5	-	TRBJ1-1	CASSYSNGVAAFF	TGTGCCAGCAGTTACTCGAACGGGGTGGCAGCTTTCTTT
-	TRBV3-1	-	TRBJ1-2	CASSIGGLDGYGYTF	TGTGCCAGCAGCATCGGAGGGTTAGACGGATATGGCTACACCTTC
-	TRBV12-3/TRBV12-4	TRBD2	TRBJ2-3	CASSPLAGGPTDTQYF	TGTGCCAGCAGTCCCCTAGCGGGGGGGCCCACAGATACGCAGTATTTT
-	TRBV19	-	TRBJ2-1	CASSIARQAFSYNEQFF	TGTGCCAGTAGTATAGCCCGACAGGCCTTCTCCTACAATGAGCAGTTCTTC
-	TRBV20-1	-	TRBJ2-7	CSAPKGEGKTYEQYF	TGCAGTGCCCCGAAGGGGGAGGGCAAAACCTACGAGCAGTACTTC
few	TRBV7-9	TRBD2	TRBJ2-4	CASSPVTSGMQNIQYF	TGTGCCAGCAGCCCTGTGACTAGCGGGATGCAAAACATTCAGTACTTC
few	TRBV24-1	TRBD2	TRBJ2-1	CATSDPLAGVYNEQFF	TGTGCCACCAGTGACCCGCTAGCGGGAGTGTACAATGAGCAGTTCTTC
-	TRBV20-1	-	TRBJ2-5	CSAPTRDRETQYF	TGCAGTGCTCCCACCCGGGACCGGGAGACCCAGTACTTC
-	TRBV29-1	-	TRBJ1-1	CSVDPRTAPGTEAFF	TGCAGCGTTGATCCAAGGACAGCCCCTGGGACTGAAGCTTTCTTT
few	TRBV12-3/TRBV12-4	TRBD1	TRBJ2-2	CASSLRDRGWNTGELFF	TGTGCCAGCAGTTTACGGGACAGGGGATGGAACACCGGGGAGCTGTTTTTT
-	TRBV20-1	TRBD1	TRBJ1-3	CSAPRGIGNTIYF	TGCAGTGCGCCCAGGGGGATCGGAAACACCATATATTTT
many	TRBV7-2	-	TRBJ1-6	CASSPGSSYNSPLHF	TGTGCCAGCAGCCCTGGGAGCTCCTATAATTCACCCCTCCACTTT
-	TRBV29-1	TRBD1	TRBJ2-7	CSVGRDRWGEQYF	TGCAGCGTTGGAAGGGACAGGTGGGGCGAGCAGTACTTC
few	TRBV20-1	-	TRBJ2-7	CSANRVGLEQYF	TGCAGTGCCAACAGGGTTGGACTCGAGCAGTACTTC
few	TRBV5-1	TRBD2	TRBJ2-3	CASSFGRTSSTDTQYF	TGCGCCAGCAGCTTCGGGAGGACATCGAGCACAGATACGCAGTATTTT
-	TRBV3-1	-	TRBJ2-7	CASSQLGLEQYF	TGTGCCAGCAGCCAACTGGGTCTCGAGCAGTACTTC
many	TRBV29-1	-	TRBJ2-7	CSVSLGAEQYF	TGCAGCGTTTCATTAGGGGCCGAGCAGTACTTC
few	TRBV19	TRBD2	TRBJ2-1	CASSGLAGDGGVGSYNEQFF	TGTGCCAGTAGCGGACTAGCGGGAGATGGTGGCGTCGGCTCCTACAATGAGCAGTTCTTC
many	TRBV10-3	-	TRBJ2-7	CAISELGDGAYEQYF	TGTGCCATCAGTGAGCTGGGTGACGGAGCCTACGAGCAGTACTTC
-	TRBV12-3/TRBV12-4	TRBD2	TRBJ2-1	CASSNSGGYNEQFF	TGTGCCAGCAGCAATAGCGGGGGATACAATGAGCAGTTCTTC
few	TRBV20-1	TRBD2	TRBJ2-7	CSAVQRGGSYEQYF	TGCAGTGCTGTACAGCGGGGGGGCTCCTACGAGCAGTACTTC
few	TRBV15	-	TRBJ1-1	CATWDNLVNTEAFF	TGTGCCACCTGGGACAACCTTGTGAACACTGAAGCTTTCTTT
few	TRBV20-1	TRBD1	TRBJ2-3	CRGEAGQGSDTQYF	TGCAGGGGAGAGGCGGGACAGGGTTCCGATACGCAGTATTTT
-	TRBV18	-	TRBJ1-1	CASSPNSLNTEAFF	TGTGCCAGCTCACCAAACAGTTTGAACACTGAAGCTTTCTTT
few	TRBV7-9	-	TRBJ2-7	CASSLAGDIRGSEQYF	TGTGCCAGCAGCTTAGCAGGGGATATCAGGGGCTCCGAGCAGTACTTC
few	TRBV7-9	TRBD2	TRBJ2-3	CASSTMRGGANTDTQYF	TGTGCCAGCAGCACAATGCGGGGGGGAGCTAACACAGATACGCAGTATTTT
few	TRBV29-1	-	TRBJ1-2	CSSWDLYGYTF	TGCAGCTCATGGGACCTCTATGGCTACACCTTC
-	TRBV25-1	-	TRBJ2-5	CASSERYQETQYF	TGTGCCAGCAGTGAGAGGTACCAAGAGACCCAGTACTTC
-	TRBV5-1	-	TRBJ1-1	CASSLVYNTEAFF	TGCGCCAGCAGCTTGGTCTACAACACTGAAGCTTTCTTT
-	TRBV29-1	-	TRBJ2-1	CSVELVLASYNEQFF	TGCAGCGTTGAACTAGTATTGGCTTCCTACAATGAGCAGTTCTTC
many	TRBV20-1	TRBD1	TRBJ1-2	CSASGGQGTGYTF	TGCAGTGCTAGCGGTGGACAGGGTACCGGCTACACCTTC
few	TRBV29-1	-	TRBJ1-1	CSVEDPADRENTEAFF	TGCAGCGTTGAAGATCCTGCCGACAGAGAGAACACTGAAGCTTTCTTT